One and the same sample provided the 3 T cell receptor beta chains below, sequenced in a study of OX40 agonist ivuxolimab in advanced cancers. Sequencing used immunoSEQ multiplex PCR; TCRdb keeps in-frame clones, though not all of them. The table records fewer than 80,000 clones, 85% of them present only once. The sample here was CD4+ or CD8+ T cells sorted from blood, taken in a trial of the OX40 agonist ivuxolimab. The source is an adult with an advanced solid tumor such as melanoma, head and neck, liver or kidney cancer.

This chain uses TRBV2 with TRBJ1-2; D is undetermined. The CDR3 is 13 amino acids. Between the trimmed V and J ends, which lost 4 bases and 4 bases, there was a span of 10 bases. From germline, CDR1 is SNHLY and CDR2 FYNNEI. CDR3 nucleotide sequence: TGTGCCAGCAGTGCTTCTCGGGGCTATGGCTACACCTTC. Translating gives CASSASRGYGYTF.

The rearrangement joins TRBV5-4 to TRBJ1-4; 8 bases match TRBD1. After removal of 2 bases from V and 5 bases from J, the junction contained 2 bases not matched to a gene. This CDR3 has 14 amino acids. Per the germline V gene, CDR1 is SGHNT and CDR2 is YYREEE (reference sequence). The CDR3 reads CASSFDRGNEKLFF. The CDR3 DNA reads TGTGCCAGCAGCTTCGACAGGGGAAATGAAAAACTGTTTTTT.

The V gene is TRBV7-9, the J gene TRBJ2-3; D is perhaps TRBD1 (5 bases). CDR1 is SEHNR, CDR2 FQNEAQ, per germline (reference sequence). This CDR3 is built from 15 residues. The V gene lost 4 bases and the J gene lost 2 bases, with 13 bases spanning the gap. For the CDR3, the DNA is TGTGCCAGCAGCTCGATTACGACAGCCACAGATACGCAGTATTTT. Its translation: CASSSITTATDTQYF.